The source of this T cell receptor (beta chain) is a study of cytomegalovirus exposure and HLA in healthy donors. Study-wide results and limits: Immune exposure information available was restricted to CMV serostatus. HLA-A and HLA-B allele assignments for most subjects were reportedly predicted accurately using TCR beta sequences.

The table lists this clone with a few counts. Its antigen is not identified. The CDR3 covers 14 residues. After removal of 6 bases from V and 10 bases from J, the junction contained 9 bases not matched to a gene. Germline V lookup: CDR1 SEHNR, CDR2 FQNEAQ (reference sequence). The PCR had 60 Vbeta and 13 Jbeta primers. Sequencing used immunoSEQ multiplex PCR; TCRdb keeps in-frame clones, though not all of them. The data contain fewer than 90,000 clones, approximately 67% of them singletons. This clonotype was sampled from a man aged 40-49 years in good health and CMV-seropositive. Material: PBMCs. This chain connects TRBV7-9 to TRBJ2-1, with 10 bases matching TRBD2. For the CDR3, the DNA is TGTGCCAGCAGTTTCGGACTAGCGGCAAGGGAGCAGTTCTTC. Residues: CASSFGLAAREQFF.